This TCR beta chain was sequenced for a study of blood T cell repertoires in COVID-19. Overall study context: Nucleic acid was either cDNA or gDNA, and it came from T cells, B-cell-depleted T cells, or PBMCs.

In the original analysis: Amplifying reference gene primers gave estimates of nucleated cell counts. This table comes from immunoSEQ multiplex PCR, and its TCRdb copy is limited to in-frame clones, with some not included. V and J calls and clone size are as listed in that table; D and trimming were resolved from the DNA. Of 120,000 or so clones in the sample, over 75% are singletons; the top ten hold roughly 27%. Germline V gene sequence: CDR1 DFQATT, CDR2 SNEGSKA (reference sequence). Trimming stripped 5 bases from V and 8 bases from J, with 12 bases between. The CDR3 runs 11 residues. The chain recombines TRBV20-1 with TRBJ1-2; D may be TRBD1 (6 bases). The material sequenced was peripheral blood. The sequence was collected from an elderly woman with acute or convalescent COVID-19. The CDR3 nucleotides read TGCAGTGCTCGTCAGGGGAACGGCTACACCTTC. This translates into CSARQGNGYTF.